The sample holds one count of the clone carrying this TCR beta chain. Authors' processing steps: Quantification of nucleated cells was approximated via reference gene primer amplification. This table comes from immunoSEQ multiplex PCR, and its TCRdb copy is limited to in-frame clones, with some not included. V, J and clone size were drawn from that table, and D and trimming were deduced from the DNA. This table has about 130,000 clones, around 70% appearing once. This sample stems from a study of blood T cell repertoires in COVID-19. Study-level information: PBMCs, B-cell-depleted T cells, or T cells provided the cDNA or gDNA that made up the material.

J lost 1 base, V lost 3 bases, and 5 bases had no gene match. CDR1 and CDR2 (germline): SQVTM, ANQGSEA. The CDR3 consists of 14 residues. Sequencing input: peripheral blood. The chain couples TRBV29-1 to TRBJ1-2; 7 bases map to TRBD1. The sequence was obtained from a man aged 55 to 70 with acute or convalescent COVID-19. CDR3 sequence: CSVEQGGVNYGYTF. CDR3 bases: TGCAGCGTTGAGCAGGGGGGAGTTAACTATGGCTACACCTTC.